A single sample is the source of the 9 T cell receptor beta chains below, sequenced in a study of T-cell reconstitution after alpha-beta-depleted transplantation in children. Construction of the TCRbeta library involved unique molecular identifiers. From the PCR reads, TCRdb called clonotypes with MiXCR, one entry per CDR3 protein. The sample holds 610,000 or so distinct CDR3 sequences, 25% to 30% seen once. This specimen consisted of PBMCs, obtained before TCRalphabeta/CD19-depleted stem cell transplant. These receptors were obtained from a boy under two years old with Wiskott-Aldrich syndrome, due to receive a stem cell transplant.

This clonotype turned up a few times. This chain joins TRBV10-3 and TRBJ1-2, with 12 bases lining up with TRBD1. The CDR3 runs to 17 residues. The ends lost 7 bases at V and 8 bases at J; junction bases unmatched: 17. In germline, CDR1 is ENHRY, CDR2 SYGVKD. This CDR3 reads CAIKQHRDRGQEEGYTF. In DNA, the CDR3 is TGTGCCATCAAGCAACACCGGGACAGGGGGCAGGAGGAGGGCTACACCTTC.

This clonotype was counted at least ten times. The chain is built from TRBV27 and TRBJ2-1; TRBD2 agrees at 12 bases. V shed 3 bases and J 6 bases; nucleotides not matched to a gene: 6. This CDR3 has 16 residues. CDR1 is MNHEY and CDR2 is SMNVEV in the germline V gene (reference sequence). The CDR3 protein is CASSLFSSGRANEQFF. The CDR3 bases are TGTGCCAGCAGTTTGTTCTCTAGCGGGAGGGCCAATGAGCAGTTCTTC.

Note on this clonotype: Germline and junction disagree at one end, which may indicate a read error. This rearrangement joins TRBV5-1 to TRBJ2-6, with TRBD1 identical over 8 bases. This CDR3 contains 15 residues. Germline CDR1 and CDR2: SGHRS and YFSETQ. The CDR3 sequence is CASSTPGQAANGLTF. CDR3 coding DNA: TGCGCCAGCAGCACCCCGGGACAGGCGGCCAACGGCCTGACTTTC.

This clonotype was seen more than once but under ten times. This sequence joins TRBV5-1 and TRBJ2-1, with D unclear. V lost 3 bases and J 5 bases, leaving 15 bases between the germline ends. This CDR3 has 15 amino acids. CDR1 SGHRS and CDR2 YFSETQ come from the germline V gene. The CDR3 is CASSSSGSRDNEQFF. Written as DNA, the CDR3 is TGCGCCAGCAGCTCTTCCGGGTCCCGGGACAATGAGCAGTTCTTC.

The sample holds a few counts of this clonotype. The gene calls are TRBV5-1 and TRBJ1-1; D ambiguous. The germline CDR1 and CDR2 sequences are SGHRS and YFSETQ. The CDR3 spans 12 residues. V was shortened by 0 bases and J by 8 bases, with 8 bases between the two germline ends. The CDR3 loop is CASSLEKGEAFF. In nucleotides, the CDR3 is TGCGCCAGCAGCTTGGAAAAGGGAGAAGCTTTCTTT.

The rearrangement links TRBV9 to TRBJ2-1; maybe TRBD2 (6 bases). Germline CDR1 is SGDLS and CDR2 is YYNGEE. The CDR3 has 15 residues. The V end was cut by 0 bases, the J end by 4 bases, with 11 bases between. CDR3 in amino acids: CASSVVAAQYNEQFF. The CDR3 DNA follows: TGTGCCAGCAGCGTAGTAGCGGCCCAGTACAATGAGCAGTTCTTC.

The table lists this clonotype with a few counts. The CDR3: CASSLVPAYEQYF. The CDR3 nucleotides read TGCGCCAGCAGCTTGGTTCCAGCCTACGAGCAGTACTTC. The rearrangement uses TRBV5-1 and TRBJ2-7; D is uncertain. The CDR3 is 13 amino acids. Germline V gives CDR1 SGHRS, CDR2 YFSETQ. V was cut by 0 bases and J by 2 bases, with 6 bases left in between.

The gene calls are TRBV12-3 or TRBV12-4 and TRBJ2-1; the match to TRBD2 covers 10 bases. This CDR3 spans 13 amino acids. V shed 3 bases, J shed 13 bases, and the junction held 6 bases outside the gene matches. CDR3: CASSLGPSGRQFF. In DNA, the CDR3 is TGTGCCAGCAGTTTGGGTCCTAGCGGGAGACAGTTCTTC.

Written as DNA, the CDR3 is TGCAGTGCTATCTACAGGACTAGAACTGCCTACGAGCAGTACTTC. The encoded protein is CSAIYRTRTAYEQYF. This sequence joins TRBV20-1 and TRBJ2-7; 7 nucleotides align to TRBD2. V gave up 4 bases and J gave up 2 bases; unmatched junction bases: 11. Per the germline V gene, CDR1 is DFQATT and CDR2 is SNEGSKA (reference sequence). The CDR3 loop spans 15 amino acids.